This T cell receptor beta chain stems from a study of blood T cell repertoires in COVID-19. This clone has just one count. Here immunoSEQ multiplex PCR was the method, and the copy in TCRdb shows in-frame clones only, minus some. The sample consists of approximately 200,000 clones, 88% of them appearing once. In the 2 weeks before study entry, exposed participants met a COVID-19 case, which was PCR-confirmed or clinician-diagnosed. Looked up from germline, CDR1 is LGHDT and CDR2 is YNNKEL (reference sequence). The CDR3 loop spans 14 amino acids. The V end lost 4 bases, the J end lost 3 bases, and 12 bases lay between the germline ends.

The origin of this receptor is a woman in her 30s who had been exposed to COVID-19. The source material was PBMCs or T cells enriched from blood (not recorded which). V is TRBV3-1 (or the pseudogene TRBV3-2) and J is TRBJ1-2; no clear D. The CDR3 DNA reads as TGTGCCAGCAGCCCCCGCGGGCGGTACTATGGCTACACCTTC. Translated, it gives CASSPRGRYYGYTF.